These T cell receptor beta chains were read from a single sample in a study of CD8+ T cells in alopecia areata. Measured with immunoSEQ multiplex PCR; TCRdb has only the in-frame clones, and not every one. Counted here are 150,000 to 200,000 clones, 58% occurring once; the ten biggest clones make up approximately 16%. The source was CD4+ T cells sorted from blood, collected at roughly week 58, from a patient treated with tofacitinib. These receptors were obtained from a human donor with alopecia areata. The CDR3 runs from the conserved cysteine through the conserved F or W. Each record gives: J gene, V gene, clone size, CDR3 length, D gene, CDR3 DNA, CDR3 protein. D genes are given only for firm matches. Clone size, where shown, is once, few, many, or a class for clones that have expanded.

j_call: TRBJ1-5; v_call: TRBV2; clone_size: once; cdr3_length: 13; d_call: .; cdr3_nt: TGTGCCAGCTCTAAGGTCGGGAATCAGCCCCAGCATTTT; cdr3_aa: CASSKVGNQPQHF
j_call: TRBJ1-2; v_call: TRBV27; clone_size: .; cdr3_length: 14; d_call: TRBD1; cdr3_nt: TGTGCCAGCAGTTCGGGGACAGGTTCCATTGGCTACACCTTC; cdr3_aa: CASSSGTGSIGYTF
j_call: TRBJ2-7; v_call: TRBV6-5; clone_size: .; cdr3_length: 12; d_call: .; cdr3_nt: TGTGCCAGCAGTTACGGGGGAAACGAGCAGTACTTC; cdr3_aa: CASSYGGNEQYF
j_call: TRBJ2-3; v_call: TRBV27; clone_size: .; cdr3_length: 14; d_call: TRBD2; cdr3_nt: TGTGCCAGCAGCCTGGGACTAGCGACACATACGCAGTATTTT; cdr3_aa: CASSLGLATHTQYF
j_call: TRBJ2-3; v_call: TRBV5-1; clone_size: .; cdr3_length: 11; d_call: .; cdr3_nt: TGCGCCAGCAGCTTAAAAGATACGCAGTATTTT; cdr3_aa: CASSLKDTQYF
j_call: TRBJ1-6; v_call: TRBV27; clone_size: .; cdr3_length: 14; d_call: .; cdr3_nt: TGTGCAACAAGGGGGGGAGCAATCAATTCACCCCTCCACTTT; cdr3_aa: CATRGGAINSPLHF
j_call: TRBJ2-1; v_call: TRBV30; clone_size: few; cdr3_length: 14; d_call: TRBD1; cdr3_nt: TGTGCCTGGAGCGGCCTACAGGGGTTCTATGAGCAGTTCTTC; cdr3_aa: CAWSGLQGFYEQFF
j_call: TRBJ2-5; v_call: TRBV30; clone_size: few; cdr3_length: 17; d_call: .; cdr3_nt: TGTGCCTGGAGTGTACCCCCCCGCGCCGGAGTTTCGGAGACCCAGTACTTC; cdr3_aa: CAWSVPPRAGVSETQYF
j_call: TRBJ1-6; v_call: TRBV2; clone_size: .; cdr3_length: 12; d_call: .; cdr3_nt: TGTGCCAGCAGTTTGATGGATTCACCCCTCCACTTT; cdr3_aa: CASSLMDSPLHF
j_call: TRBJ1-5; v_call: TRBV29-1; clone_size: .; cdr3_length: 13; d_call: .; cdr3_nt: TGCAGCGTGGCCCGGGACAGCAATCAGCCCCAGCATTTT; cdr3_aa: CSVARDSNQPQHF
j_call: TRBJ2-3; v_call: TRBV5-1; clone_size: few; cdr3_length: 14; d_call: TRBD2; cdr3_nt: TGCGCCGGGAGGTATAACCCGGGACTAGGTCCGCAGTATTTT; cdr3_aa: CAGRYNPGLGPQYF
j_call: TRBJ2-3; v_call: TRBV7-2; clone_size: .; cdr3_length: 14; d_call: .; cdr3_nt: TGTGCCAGCAGCCTGGGAACCCGCACAGATACGCAGTATTTT; cdr3_aa: CASSLGTRTDTQYF
j_call: TRBJ1-5; v_call: TRBV5-1; clone_size: .; cdr3_length: 16; d_call: TRBD1; cdr3_nt: TGCGCCAGCAGCGAAGGACAGGGGGGACCGAATCAGCCCCAGCATTTT; cdr3_aa: CASSEGQGGPNQPQHF
j_call: TRBJ2-6; v_call: TRBV6-1; clone_size: once; cdr3_length: 15; d_call: .; cdr3_nt: TGTGCCAGCAGTGAAGCGCTGACTGGGGCCAACGTCCTGACTTTC; cdr3_aa: CASSEALTGANVLTF
j_call: TRBJ1-6; v_call: TRBV2; clone_size: .; cdr3_length: 13; d_call: .; cdr3_nt: TGTGCCAGCAAAACACGAGAAAATTCACCCCTCCACTTT; cdr3_aa: CASKTRENSPLHF
j_call: TRBJ2-7; v_call: TRBV6-5; clone_size: .; cdr3_length: 14; d_call: .; cdr3_nt: TGTGCCAGCAGTTATTGGCAGGGTGTCGACGAGCAGTACTTC; cdr3_aa: CASSYWQGVDEQYF
j_call: TRBJ1-2; v_call: TRBV5-4; clone_size: .; cdr3_length: 14; d_call: TRBD1; cdr3_nt: TGTGCCAGCAGCTTGTGGGACAGGGGGTATGGCTACACCTTC; cdr3_aa: CASSLWDRGYGYTF